This entry concerns a single TCR beta chain. Antigen specificity is unknown. TCRdb fed the 5' RACE reads into MiXCR, producing one record per CDR3 protein. The data show roughly 100,000 distinct CDR3 sequences, with 12% seen just once and roughly 27% held by the top ten. This specimen belongs to a study of T-cell memory formation after mild COVID-19. Study findings and constraints: Pre-infection memory contained some responding clones, which suggested that cross-reactive memory had joined.

The CDR3 length is 14 residues. V dropped 5 bases and J dropped 3; count of bases not matched to a gene: 10. Germline CDR1 reads DFQATT; CDR2 reads SNEGSKA (reference sequence). The chain combines TRBV20-1 with TRBJ2-7, with TRBD2 matching 7 bases. The sequencing sample was made of PBMCs or a T cell subset sorted from them (not recorded which). This receptor was taken from an adult woman who had mild COVID-19 (a few samples of this study predate the infection). Cell type and time point are not known. Written as DNA, the CDR3 is TGCAGTGCTCCGACCATAGCGGGCGGCTACGAGCAGTACGTC. Translating gives CSAPTIAGGYEQYV.